This T cell receptor beta chain was recorded in a study of cytomegalovirus exposure and HLA in healthy donors. Study-level points and caveats: The likely explanation for a cluster of highly shared sequence variants was sequencing artifact.

With regard to this clone: Its antigen is undetermined.

Trimming took 0 bases from V and 1 from J, leaving 16 bases between them. Germline-derived CDR1 and CDR2 are GTSNPN and SVGIG (reference sequence). CDR3 length: 17 amino acids. 13 Jbeta primers and 60 Vbeta primers were used for the PCR. The repertoire was sequenced with immunoSEQ multiplex PCR; TCRdb's copy has only in-frame clones and lacks some. The table has approximately 110,000 clones, 65% to 80% seen once; the top ten hold more than 4.5%. Sample: PBMCs. The receptor comes from a female donor in good health and CMV-seropositive. The gene calls are TRBV30 and TRBJ1-5; D unclear. This CDR3 is CAWSVGGGGLSNQPQHF. As DNA, the CDR3 is TGTGCCTGGAGTGTGGGTGGTGGCGGACTAAGCAATCAGCCCCAGCATTTT.